This T cell receptor beta chain emerged from a study of T cells in narcolepsy. Clones were sequenced by immunoSEQ multiplex PCR, and TCRdb holds only the in-frame ones, with some missing. The sample holds roughly 11,000 clones, around 94% seen once. Deletions cut 7 bases from V and 2 bases from J, with 16 bases between. Germline CDR1 reads SGHKS; CDR2 reads YYEKEE (reference sequence). There are 15 residues in the CDR3. Sequenced material: CD45RA- memory CD4+ T cells from PBMCs. This chain uses TRBV5-5 with TRBJ2-4; D gene unclear. This sequence was found in a human donor with narcolepsy. CDR3 sequence reads: CASGDRLLPKNIQYF. The CDR3, as DNA: TGTGCCAGCGGGGATAGGCTCCTCCCCAAAAACATTCAGTACTTC.